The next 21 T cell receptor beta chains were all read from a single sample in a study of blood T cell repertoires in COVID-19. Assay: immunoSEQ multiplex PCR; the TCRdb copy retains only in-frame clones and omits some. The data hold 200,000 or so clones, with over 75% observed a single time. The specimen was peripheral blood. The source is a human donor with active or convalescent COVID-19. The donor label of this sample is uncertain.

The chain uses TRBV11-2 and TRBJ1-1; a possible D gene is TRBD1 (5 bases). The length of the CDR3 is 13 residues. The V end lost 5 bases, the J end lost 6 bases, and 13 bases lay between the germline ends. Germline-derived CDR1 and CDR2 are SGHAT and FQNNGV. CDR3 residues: CASSPAGIAEAFF. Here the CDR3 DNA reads TGTGCCAGCAGCCCGGCAGGGATCGCTGAAGCTTTCTTT.

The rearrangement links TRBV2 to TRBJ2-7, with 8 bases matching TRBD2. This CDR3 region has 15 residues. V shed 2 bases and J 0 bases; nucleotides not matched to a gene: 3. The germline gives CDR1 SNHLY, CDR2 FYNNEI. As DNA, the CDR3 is TGTGCCAGCAGTGAAAGCGGGAGAGGCTCCTACGAGCAGTACTTC. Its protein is CASSESGRGSYEQYF. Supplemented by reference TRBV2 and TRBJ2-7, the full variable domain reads EPEVTQTPSHQVTQMGQEVILRCVPISNHLYFYWYRQILGQKVEFLVSFYNNEISEKSEIFDDQFSVERPDGSNFTLKIRSTKLEDSAMYFCASSESGRGSYEQYFGPGTRLTVT.

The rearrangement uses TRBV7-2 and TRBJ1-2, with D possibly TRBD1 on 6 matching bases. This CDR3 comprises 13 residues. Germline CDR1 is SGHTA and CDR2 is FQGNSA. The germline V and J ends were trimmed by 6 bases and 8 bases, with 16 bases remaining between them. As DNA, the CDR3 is TGTGCCAGCAGTCAGGGGTCGGGGCAGGGCTACACCTTC. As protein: CASSQGSGQGYTF.

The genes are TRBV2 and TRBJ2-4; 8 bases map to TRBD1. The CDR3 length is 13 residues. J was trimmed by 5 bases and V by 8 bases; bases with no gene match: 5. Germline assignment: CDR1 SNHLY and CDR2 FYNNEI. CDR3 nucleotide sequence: TGTGCCAGCTCGGGACAGGTCGAAAACATTCAGTACTTC. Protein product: CASSGQVENIQYF. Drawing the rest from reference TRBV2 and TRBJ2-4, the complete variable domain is EPEVTQTPSHQVTQMGQEVILRCVPISNHLYFYWYRQILGQKVEFLVSFYNNEISEKSEIFDDQFSVERPDGSNFTLKIRSTKLEDSAMYFCASSGQVENIQYFGAGTRLSVL.

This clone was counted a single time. This CDR3 is CASSVMGGMDNYGYTF. CDR3 nucleotides: TGTGCCAGCAGCGTCATGGGGGGTATGGATAACTATGGCTACACCTTC. The gene calls are TRBV9 and TRBJ1-2, with TRBD1 as a possible D gene (5 bases). The CDR3 extends over 16 amino acids. From germline, CDR1 is SGDLS and CDR2 YYNGEE. V was clipped by 2 bases and J by 1 base, with 15 bases between them.

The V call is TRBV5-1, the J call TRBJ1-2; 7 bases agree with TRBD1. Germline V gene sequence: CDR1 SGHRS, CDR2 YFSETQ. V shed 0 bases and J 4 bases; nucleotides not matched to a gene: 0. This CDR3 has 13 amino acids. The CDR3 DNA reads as TGCGCCAGCAGCTTGGACAGGGGCTATGGCTACACCTTC. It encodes CASSLDRGYGYTF.

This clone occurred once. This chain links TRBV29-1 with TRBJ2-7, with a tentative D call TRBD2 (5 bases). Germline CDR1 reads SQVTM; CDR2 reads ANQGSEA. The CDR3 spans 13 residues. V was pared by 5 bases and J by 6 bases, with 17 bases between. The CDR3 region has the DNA TGCAGCGTTACCTACGAGGGTATGCGCGAGCAGTACTTC. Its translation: CSVTYEGMREQYF.

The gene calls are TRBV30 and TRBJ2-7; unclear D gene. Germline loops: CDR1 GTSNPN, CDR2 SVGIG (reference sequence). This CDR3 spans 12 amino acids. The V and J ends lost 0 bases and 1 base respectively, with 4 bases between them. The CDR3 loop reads CAWSVLSYEQYF. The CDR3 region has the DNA TGTGCCTGGAGTGTACTGTCCTACGAGCAGTACTTC.

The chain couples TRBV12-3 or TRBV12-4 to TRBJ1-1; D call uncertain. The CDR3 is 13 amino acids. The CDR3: CATRRGMNTEAFF. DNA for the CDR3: TGTGCGACCCGACGGGGAATGAACACTGAAGCTTTCTTT.

Written as DNA, the CDR3 is TGTGCCTGGGGGGCGGGCGCTAGCACGAACACCGGGGAGCTGTTTTTT. Translating gives CAWGAGASTNTGELFF. V usage is TRBV30 and J usage is TRBJ2-2; perhaps D is TRBD1 or TRBD2 (5 bases each). The CDR3 covers 16 residues. CDR1 and CDR2 (germline): GTSNPN, SVGIG (reference sequence). With 5 bases removed from V and 0 bases from J, the gap between germline ends came to 16 bases.

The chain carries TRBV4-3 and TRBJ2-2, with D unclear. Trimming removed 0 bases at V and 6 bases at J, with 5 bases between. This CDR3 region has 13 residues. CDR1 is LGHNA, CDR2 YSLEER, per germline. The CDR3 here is CASSQDRAGELFF. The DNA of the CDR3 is TGCGCCAGCAGCCAAGATCGAGCCGGGGAGCTGTTTTTT.

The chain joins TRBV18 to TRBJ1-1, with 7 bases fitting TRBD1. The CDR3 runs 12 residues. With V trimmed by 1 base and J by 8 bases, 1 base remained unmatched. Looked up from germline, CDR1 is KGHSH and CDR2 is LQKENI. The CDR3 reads CASSPRQGEAFF. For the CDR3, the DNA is TGTGCCAGCTCACCACGACAGGGAGAAGCTTTCTTT. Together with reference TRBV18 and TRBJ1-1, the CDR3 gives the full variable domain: NAGVMQNPRHLVRRRGQEARLRCSPMKGHSHVYWYRQLPEEGLKFMVYLQKENIIDESGMPKERFSAEFPKEGPSILRIQQVVRGDSAAYFCASSPRQGEAFFGQGTRLTVV.

The CDR3 DNA follows: TGCGCCAGCAGCTTTGAAGGACAGGGCTCCTACGAGCAGTACTTC. This gives the protein CASSFEGQGSYEQYF. The chain uses TRBV4-1 and TRBJ2-7, with 8 bases fitting TRBD1. The CDR3 loop spans 15 amino acids. V dropped 5 bases and J dropped 0; count of bases not matched to a gene: 6. In germline, CDR1 is MGHRA, CDR2 YSYEKL.

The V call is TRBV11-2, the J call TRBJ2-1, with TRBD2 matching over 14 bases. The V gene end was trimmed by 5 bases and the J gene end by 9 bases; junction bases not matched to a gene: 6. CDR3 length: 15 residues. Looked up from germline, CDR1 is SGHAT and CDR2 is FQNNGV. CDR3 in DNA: TGTGCCAGCAGCCAAAGACTAGCGGGGGGGCGTGAGCAGTTCTTC. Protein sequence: CASSQRLAGGREQFF.

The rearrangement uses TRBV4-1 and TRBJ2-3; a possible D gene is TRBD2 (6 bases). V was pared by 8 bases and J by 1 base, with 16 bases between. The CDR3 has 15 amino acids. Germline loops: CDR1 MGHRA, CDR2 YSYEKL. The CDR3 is CASAATGARTDTQYF. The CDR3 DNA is TGCGCCAGCGCCGCGACGGGAGCCCGCACAGATACGCAGTATTTT.

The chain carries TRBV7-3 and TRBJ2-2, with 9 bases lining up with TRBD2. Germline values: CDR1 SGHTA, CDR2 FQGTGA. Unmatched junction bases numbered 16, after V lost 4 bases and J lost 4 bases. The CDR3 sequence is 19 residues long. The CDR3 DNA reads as TGTGCCAGCAGCTCTTGGACTAGCGCGGACCCCGGGGGCACCGGGGAGCTGTTTTTT. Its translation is CASSSWTSADPGGTGELFF. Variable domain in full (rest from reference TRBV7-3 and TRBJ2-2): GAGVSQTPSNKVTEKGKYVELRCDPISGHTALYWYRQSLGQGPEFLIYFQGTGAADDSGLPNDRFFAVRPEGSVSTLKIQRTERGDSAVYLCASSSWTSADPGGTGELFFGEGSRLTVL.

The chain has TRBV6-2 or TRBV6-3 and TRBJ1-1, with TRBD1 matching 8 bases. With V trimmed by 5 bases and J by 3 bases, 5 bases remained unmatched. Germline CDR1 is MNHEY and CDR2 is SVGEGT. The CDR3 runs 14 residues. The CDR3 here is CASSIQGEYTEAFF. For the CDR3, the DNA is TGTGCCAGCAGTATACAGGGGGAGTACACTGAAGCTTTCTTT.

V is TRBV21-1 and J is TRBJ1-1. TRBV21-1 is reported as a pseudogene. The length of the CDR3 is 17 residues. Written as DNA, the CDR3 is TGTGCCAGCAGCCGGAGAGGGAGGAAAGGTCCGAACACTGAAGCTTTCTTT. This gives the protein CASSRRGRKGPNTEAFF.

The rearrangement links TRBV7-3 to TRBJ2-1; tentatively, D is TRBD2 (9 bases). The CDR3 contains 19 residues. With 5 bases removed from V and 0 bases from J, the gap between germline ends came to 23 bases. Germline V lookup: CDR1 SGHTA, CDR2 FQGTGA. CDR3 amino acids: CASSRQGSSGVSSYNEQFF. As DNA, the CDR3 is TGTGCCAGCAGCCGACAGGGGTCTAGCGGGGTCAGCTCCTACAATGAGCAGTTCTTC. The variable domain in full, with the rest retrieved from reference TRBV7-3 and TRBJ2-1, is GAGVSQTPSNKVTEKGKYVELRCDPISGHTALYWYRQSLGQGPEFLIYFQGTGAADDSGLPNDRFFAVRPEGSVSTLKIQRTERGDSAVYLCASSRQGSSGVSSYNEQFFGPGTRLTVL.

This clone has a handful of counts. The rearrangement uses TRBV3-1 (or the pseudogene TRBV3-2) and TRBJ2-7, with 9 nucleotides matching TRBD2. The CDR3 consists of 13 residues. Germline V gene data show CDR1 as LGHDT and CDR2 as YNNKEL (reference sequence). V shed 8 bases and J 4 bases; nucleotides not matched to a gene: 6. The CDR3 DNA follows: TGTGCCAGCGGCTGGCTAGCGGGGTACGAGCAGTACTTC. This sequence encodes CASGWLAGYEQYF.

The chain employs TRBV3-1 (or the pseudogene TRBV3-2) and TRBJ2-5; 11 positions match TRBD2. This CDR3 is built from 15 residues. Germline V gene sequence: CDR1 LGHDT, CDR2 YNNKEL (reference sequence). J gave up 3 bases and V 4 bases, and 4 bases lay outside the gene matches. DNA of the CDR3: TGTGCCAGCAGCCGCCCGACTAGCGGGGAAGAGACCCAGTACTTC. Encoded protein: CASSRPTSGEETQYF.